What follows describes a single T cell receptor (beta chain). As yet, its antigen is unknown. Having been cultured for less than 13 days, the cells underwent CD4+ T cell isolation. Each participant was given two doses of one vaccine (BNT162b2 or mRNA-1273). V gave up 0 bases and J gave up 4 bases; unmatched junction bases: 4. The CDR3 consists of 15 residues. Germline V gene sequence: CDR1 SGHNT, CDR2 YYREEE (reference sequence). The sample originates from a study of vaccination effects on CD4 cells after COVID-19. At the level of the study: Each culture well received about 1.8 million PBMC. These cells were then cultured in IMDM with approximately 10 IU/ml IL-2 and roughly 10 ug/ml peptides.

The protocol was immunoSEQ multiplex PCR, while the TCRdb copy is restricted to in-frame clones and leaves out a portion. The sample has some 70,000 clones; more than 60% are singletons. The TCR originated in a human donor who received a COVID-19 vaccine. The material sequenced was CD4+ T cells from PBMCs cultured without peptide, taken after COVID-19 vaccination. The chain recombines TRBV5-4 with TRBJ2-5, with 9 bases aligning to TRBD1. DNA for the CDR3: TGTGCCAGCAGCTTGGCTGGGACAGGGATAGAGACCCAGTACTTC. As protein: CASSLAGTGIETQYF.